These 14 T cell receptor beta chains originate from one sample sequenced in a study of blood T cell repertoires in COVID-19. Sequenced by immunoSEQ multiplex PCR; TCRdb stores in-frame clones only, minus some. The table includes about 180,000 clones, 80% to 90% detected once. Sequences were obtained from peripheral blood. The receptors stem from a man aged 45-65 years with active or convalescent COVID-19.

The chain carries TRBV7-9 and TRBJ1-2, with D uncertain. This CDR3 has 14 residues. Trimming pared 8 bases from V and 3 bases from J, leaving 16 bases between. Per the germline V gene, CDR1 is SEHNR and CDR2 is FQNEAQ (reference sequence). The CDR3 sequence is CASLIAGSDYGYTF. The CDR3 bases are TGTGCCAGCCTCATAGCCGGCAGCGACTATGGCTACACCTTC.

The CDR3: CASSLSDRGVDTQYF. The CDR3 region has the DNA TGTGCCAGCAGTTTATCGGACAGGGGCGTAGATACGCAGTATTTT. This chain links TRBV27 with TRBJ2-3; 9 bases are a match to TRBD1. V lost 0 bases, J lost 5 bases, and 3 bases stayed unmatched. The germline gives CDR1 MNHEY, CDR2 SMNVEV (reference sequence). CDR3 length equals 15 residues.

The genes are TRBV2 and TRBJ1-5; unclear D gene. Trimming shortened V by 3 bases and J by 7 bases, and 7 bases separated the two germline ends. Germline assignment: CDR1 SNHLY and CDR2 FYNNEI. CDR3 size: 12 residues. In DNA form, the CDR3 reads TGTGCCAGCAGTGATGAGGTACAGCCCCAGCATTTT. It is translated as CASSDEVQPQHF.

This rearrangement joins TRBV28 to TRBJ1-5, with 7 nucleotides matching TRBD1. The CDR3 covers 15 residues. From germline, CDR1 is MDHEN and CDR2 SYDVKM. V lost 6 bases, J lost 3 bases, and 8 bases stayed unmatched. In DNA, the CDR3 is TGTGCCAGCAGATCCGGGACAGAACACAATCAGCCCCAGCATTTT. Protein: CASRSGTEHNQPQHF.

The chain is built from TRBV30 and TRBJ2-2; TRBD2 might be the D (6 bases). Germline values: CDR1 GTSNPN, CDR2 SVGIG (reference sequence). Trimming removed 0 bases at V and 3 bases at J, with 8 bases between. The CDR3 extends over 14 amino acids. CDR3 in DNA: TGTGCCTGGAGTGTGGGGGGATACACCGGGGAGCTGTTTTTT. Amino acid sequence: CAWSVGGYTGELFF.

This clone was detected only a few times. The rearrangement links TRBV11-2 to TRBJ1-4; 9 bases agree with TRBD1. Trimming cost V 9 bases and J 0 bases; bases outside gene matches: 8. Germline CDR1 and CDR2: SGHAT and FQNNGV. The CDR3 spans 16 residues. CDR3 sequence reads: CASQDRGSTTNEKLFF. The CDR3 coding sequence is TGTGCCAGTCAGGACAGGGGCTCTACAACTAATGAAAAACTGTTTTTT.

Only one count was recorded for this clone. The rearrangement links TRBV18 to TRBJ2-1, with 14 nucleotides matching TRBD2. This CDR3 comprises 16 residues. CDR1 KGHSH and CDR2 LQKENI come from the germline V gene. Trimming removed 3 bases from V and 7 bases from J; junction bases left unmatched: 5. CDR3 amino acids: CASSPGTSGSFNEQFF. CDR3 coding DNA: TGTGCCAGCTCACCTGGGACTAGCGGGAGTTTTAATGAGCAGTTCTTC.

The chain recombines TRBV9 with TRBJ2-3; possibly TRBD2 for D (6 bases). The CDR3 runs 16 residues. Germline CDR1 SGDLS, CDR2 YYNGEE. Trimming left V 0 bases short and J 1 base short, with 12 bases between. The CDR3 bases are TGTGCCAGCAGCGTAGCTATAACGGGGGGCACAGATACGCAGTATTTT. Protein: CASSVAITGGTDTQYF. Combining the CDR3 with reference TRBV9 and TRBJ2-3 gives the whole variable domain DSGVTQTPKHLITATGQRVTLRCSPRSGDLSVYWYQQSLDQGLQFLIQYYNGEERAKGNILERFSAQQFPDLHSELNLSSLELGDSALYFCASSVAITGGTDTQYFGPGTRLTVL.

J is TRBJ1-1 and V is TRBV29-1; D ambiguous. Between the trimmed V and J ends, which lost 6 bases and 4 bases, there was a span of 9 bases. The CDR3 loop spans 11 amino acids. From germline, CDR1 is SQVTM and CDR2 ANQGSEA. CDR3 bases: TGCAGCGTGAAGGAGGGCACTGAAGCTTTCTTT. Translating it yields CSVKEGTEAFF.

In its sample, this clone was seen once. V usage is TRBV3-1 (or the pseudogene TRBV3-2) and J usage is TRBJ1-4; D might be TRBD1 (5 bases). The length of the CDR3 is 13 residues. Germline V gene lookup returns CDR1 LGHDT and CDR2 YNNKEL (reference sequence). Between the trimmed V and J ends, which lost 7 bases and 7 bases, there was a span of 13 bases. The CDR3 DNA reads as TGTGCCAGCACCCCAGGGTTCGCTGAAAAACTGTTTTTT. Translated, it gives CASTPGFAEKLFF.

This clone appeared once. The CDR3 region has the DNA TGTGCCACCAGTGAGGCACAGGGAGTTACAGATACGCAGTATTTT. Its translation: CATSEAQGVTDTQYF. The genes are TRBV24-1 and TRBJ2-3; perhaps TRBD1 as D (6 bases). V dropped 4 bases and J dropped 3 bases, with 13 bases sitting between them. This CDR3 has 15 residues. Looked up from germline, CDR1 is KGHDR and CDR2 is SFDVKD.

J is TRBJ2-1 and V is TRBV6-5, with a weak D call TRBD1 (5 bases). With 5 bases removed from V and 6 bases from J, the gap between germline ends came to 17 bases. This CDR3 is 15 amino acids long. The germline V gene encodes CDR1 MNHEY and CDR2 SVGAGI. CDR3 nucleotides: TGTGCCAGCAGTCCCGATAGGGGTTCGGGCAATGAGCAGTTCTTC. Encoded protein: CASSPDRGSGNEQFF.

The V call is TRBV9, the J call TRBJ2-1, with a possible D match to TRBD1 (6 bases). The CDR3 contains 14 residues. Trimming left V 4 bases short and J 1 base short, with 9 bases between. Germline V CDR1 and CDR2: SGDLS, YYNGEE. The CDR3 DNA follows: TGTGCCAGCAGCCAAGGGACATCCTACAATGAGCAGTTCTTC. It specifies CASSQGTSYNEQFF.

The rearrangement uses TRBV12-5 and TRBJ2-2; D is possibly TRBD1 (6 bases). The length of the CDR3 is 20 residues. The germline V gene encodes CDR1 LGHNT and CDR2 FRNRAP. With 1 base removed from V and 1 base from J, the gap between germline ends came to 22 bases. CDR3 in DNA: TGTGCTAGTGGTTTGGCATACTACGGCCCAGGGGCTAGGAACACCGGGGAGCTGTTTTTT. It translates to CASGLAYYGPGARNTGELFF. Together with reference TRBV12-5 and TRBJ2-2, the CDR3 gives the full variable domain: DARVTQTPRHKVTEMGQEVTMRCQPILGHNTVFWYRQTMMQGLELLAYFRNRAPLDDSGMPKDRFSAEMPDATLATLKIQPSEPRDSAVYFCASGLAYYGPGARNTGELFFGEGSRLTVL.